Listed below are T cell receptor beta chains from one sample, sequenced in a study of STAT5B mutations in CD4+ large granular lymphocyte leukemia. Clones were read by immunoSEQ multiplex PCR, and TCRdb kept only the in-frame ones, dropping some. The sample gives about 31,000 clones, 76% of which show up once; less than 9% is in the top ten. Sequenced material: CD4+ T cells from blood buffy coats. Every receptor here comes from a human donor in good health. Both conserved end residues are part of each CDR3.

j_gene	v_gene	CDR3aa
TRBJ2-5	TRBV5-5	CASSEEASVETQYF
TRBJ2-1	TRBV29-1	CSVRSGQYNEQFF
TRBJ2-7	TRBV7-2	CASSLTGANSYEQYF
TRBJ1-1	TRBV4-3	CASSHARGAQAFF
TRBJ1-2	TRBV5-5	CASSGGAAQAIYGYTF
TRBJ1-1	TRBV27	CASSRRGRGDTEAFF
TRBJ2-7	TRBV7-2	CASSPAGAREQYF
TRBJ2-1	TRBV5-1	CASSLGTGTTPSYNEQFF
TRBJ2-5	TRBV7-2	CASSLGGQGGETQYF
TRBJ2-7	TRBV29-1	CSVGSSSYEQYF
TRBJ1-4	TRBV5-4	CASSLAAGTATNEKLFF
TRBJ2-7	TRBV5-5	CASSLEREGQNEQYF
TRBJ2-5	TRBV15	CATSGSGRAGETQYF
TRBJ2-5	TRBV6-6	CASSQTGGRGQETQYF
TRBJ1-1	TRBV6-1	CASSEQGATEAFF
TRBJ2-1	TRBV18	CASSPRLAGGIRFFNEQFF
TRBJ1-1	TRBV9	CASSRIGGVAFF
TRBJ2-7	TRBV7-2	CASTLGGGISYEQYF
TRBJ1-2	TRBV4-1	CASSQEGSRLYGYTF
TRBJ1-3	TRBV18	CASSEDRSHTIYF
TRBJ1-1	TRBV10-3	CAISKTGGAEAFF
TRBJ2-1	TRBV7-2	CASSLVDAGRILFF
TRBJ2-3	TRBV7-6	CASSRRTVSSTDTQYF
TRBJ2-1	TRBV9	CASSAGTGGGNEQFF
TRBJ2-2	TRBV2	CASSEASRGAGELFF
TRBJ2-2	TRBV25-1	CASSEVGGANTGELFF
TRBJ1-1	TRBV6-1	CASNLNTEAFF
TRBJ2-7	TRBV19	CASSIPGLAGFHEQYF
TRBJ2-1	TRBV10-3	CAIGTSGYSGNEQFF
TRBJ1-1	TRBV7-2	CASSLSYRGREAFF
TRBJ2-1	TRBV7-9	CASSPGASGDGSYNEQFF
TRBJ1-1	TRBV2	CASRIRETATEAFF
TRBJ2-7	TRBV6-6	CASSSSSGSGYEQYF
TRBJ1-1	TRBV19	CASAGTRSSEAFF
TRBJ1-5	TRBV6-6	CASSPRTGGLNQPQHF
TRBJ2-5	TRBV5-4	CASSKGQQKETQYF
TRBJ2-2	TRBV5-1	CASRTGAANTGELFF
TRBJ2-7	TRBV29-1	CSVENTGIPYEQYF
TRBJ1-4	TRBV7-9	CASSRTGEYEKLFF
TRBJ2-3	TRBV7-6	CASSLRPLGGGQTDTQYF